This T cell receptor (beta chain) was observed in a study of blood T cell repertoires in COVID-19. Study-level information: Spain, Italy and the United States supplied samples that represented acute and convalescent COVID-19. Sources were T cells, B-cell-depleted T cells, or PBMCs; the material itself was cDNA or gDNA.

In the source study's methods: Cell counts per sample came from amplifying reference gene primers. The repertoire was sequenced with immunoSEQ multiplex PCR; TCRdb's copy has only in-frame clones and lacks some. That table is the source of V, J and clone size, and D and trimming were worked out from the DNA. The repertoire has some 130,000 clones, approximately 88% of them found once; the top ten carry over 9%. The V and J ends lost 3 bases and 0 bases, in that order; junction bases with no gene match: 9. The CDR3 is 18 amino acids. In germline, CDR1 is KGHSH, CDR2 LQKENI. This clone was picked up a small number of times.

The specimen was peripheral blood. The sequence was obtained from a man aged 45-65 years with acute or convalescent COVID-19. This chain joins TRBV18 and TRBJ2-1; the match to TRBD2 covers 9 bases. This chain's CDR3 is CASSPQTLSGSSYNEQFF. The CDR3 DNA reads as TGTGCCAGCTCACCTCAAACCCTTAGCGGGAGCTCCTACAATGAGCAGTTCTTC.